The 11 T cell receptor beta chains given below trace back to one sample, sequenced in a study of Graves' ophthalmopathy and Graves' hyperthyroidism. The sequenced template was RNA, covering the TCR beta CDR3 region. First-round RT-PCR relied on HTBI primers, and a second-round multiplex PCR came next. TCRdb re-derived calls from the multiplex PCR reads in MiXCR, one entry per CDR3 protein. Among 500,000 to 800,000 distinct CDR3 sequences listed, over 40% were seen once. Sample: peripheral blood. The receptor set was obtained from an adult man with Graves' ophthalmopathy.

This chain connects TRBV7-2 to TRBJ2-7; 7 nucleotides align to TRBD1. V dropped 6 bases and J dropped 0; count of bases not matched to a gene: 5. The CDR3 length is 14 residues. The germline gives CDR1 SGHTA, CDR2 FQGNSA. CDR3 region: CASRYDRASYEQYF. In DNA, the CDR3 is TGTGCCAGCAGGTATGACAGGGCCTCCTACGAGCAGTACTTC.

This clonotype was seen many times. This rearrangement joins TRBV2 to TRBJ2-7; 7 bases are shared with TRBD1. The J segment lost 1 base and the V segment lost 6 bases, leaving 9 bases of the junction unmatched. The V gene's germline CDR1 is SNHLY and CDR2 FYNNEI. The CDR3 has 15 residues. The CDR3 loop is CASSGGTVLSYEQYF. DNA for the CDR3: TGTGCCAGCAGCGGTGGGACAGTCCTATCCTACGAGCAGTACTTC.

This clonotype has just a few counts. This rearrangement joins TRBV27 to TRBJ1-6; 9 bases are a match to TRBD1. The CDR3 consists of 15 residues. V was clipped by 6 bases and J by 8 bases; unmatched bases: 8. The germline V gene has CDR1 MNHEY and CDR2 SMNVEV (reference sequence). CDR3 nucleotides: TGTGCCAGCAGGTCGCCGGGACAGGGTTATTCACCCCTCCACTTT. Protein product: CASRSPGQGYSPLHF.

The rearrangement links TRBV29-1 to TRBJ2-7, with D tentatively TRBD1 (6 bases). Germline V gene sequence: CDR1 SQVTM, CDR2 ANQGSEA. V was shortened by 8 bases and J by 2 bases, with 13 bases between the two germline ends. The CDR3 runs to 12 residues. The DNA of the CDR3 is TGCAGCTCTGGACAGAGACCCTACGAGCAGTACTTC. Its protein product is CSSGQRPYEQYF.

The sample holds a few counts of this clonotype. The gene calls are TRBV6-5 and TRBJ1-1; 9 bases are a match to TRBD1. V lost 5 bases, J lost 10 bases, and 8 bases stayed unmatched. Germline V gives CDR1 MNHEY, CDR2 SVGAGI. This CDR3 region has 13 residues. This chain's CDR3 is CASSPRDREGAFF. The CDR3 DNA follows: TGTGCCAGCAGTCCACGGGACAGGGAAGGAGCTTTCTTT.

The rearrangement joins TRBV4-1 to TRBJ1-2, with 8 positions matching TRBD1. The CDR3 is 15 amino acids. The V gene end was trimmed by 4 bases and the J gene end by 4 bases; junction bases not matched to a gene: 8. CDR1 and CDR2 (germline): MGHRA, YSYEKL. CDR3 in amino acids: CASSRGTTGVYGYTF. In DNA form, the CDR3 reads TGCGCCAGCAGCCGGGGGACGACAGGGGTCTATGGCTACACCTTC.

The chain employs TRBV7-9 and TRBJ1-4, with 11 bases matching TRBD1. The CDR3 is 16 residues long. Trimming at V came to 6 bases and at J to 7 bases, leaving 10 bases not matched to a gene. Germline values: CDR1 SEHNR, CDR2 FQNEAQ (reference sequence). CDR3 sequence (DNA): TGTGCCAGCAGTCTTCTCCCGGGACAGGGGGGTGAAAAACTGTTTTTT. This codes for CASSLLPGQGGEKLFF.

In the case of this clonotype: This may come from a read error, since a much larger clone is one base off. The genes are TRBV9 and TRBJ1-1, with a tentative D call TRBD1 (6 bases). V was pared by 0 bases and J by 3 bases, with 12 bases between. Germline CDR1 reads SGDLS; CDR2 reads YYNGEE. There are 15 residues in the CDR3. The CDR3 DNA reads TGTGCCAGCAGCGTAGTAGGGGGACCGGACACTGAAGCTTTCTTT. It translates to CASSVVGGPDTEAFF. Full variable domain (rest looked up from reference TRBV9 and TRBJ1-1): DSGVTQTPKHLITATGQRVTLRCSPRSGDLSVYWYQQSLDQGLQFLIQYYNGEERAKGNILERFSAQQFPDLHSELNLSSLELGDSALYFCASSVVGGPDTEAFFGQGTRLTVV.

There are a few counts of this clonotype. V usage is TRBV12-5 and J usage is TRBJ1-1; D is perhaps TRBD1 (5 bases). Germline CDR1 reads LGHNT; CDR2 reads FRNRAP. V was shortened by 5 bases and J by 3 bases, with 19 bases between the two germline ends. This CDR3 spans 16 amino acids. CDR3 DNA: TGTGCTAGTGGTCCCGGCTACATCGTGGGGCACACTGAAGCTTTCTTT. Translated: CASGPGYIVGHTEAFF.

V and J are TRBV7-3 and TRBJ2-6; possibly TRBD1 for D (5 bases). The CDR3 runs to 17 residues. The V end lost 4 bases, the J end lost 0 bases, and 13 bases lay between the germline ends. Germline loops: CDR1 SGHTA, CDR2 FQGTGA. In nucleotides, the CDR3 is TGTGCCAGCAGCTCAACCGACAGTCCCTCTGGGGCCAACGTCCTGACTTTC. Protein: CASSSTDSPSGANVLTF. Together with reference TRBV7-3 and TRBJ2-6, the CDR3 gives the full variable domain: GAGVSQTPSNKVTEKGKYVELRCDPISGHTALYWYRQSLGQGPEFLIYFQGTGAADDSGLPNDRFFAVRPEGSVSTLKIQRTERGDSAVYLCASSSTDSPSGANVLTFGAGSRLTVL.

This clonotype was seen repeatedly, ten times or more. The V call is TRBV5-6, the J call TRBJ1-1; D call uncertain. This CDR3 contains 14 residues. Trimming removed 2 bases at V and 1 base at J, with 9 bases between. Germline CDR1 is SGHDT and CDR2 is YYEEEE. Written as DNA, the CDR3 is TGTGCCAGCAGCTTCGGTATCGCGAACACTGAAGCTTTCTTT. Its protein is CASSFGIANTEAFF.